The 32 T cell receptor beta chains presented below share a single source sample, sequenced in a study of post-analysis software for immune sequencing data. The study, taken as a whole, reports: When patients were compared with controls, a handful of TRBV segments were more frequent, TRBV5-6, TRBV5-1 and TRBV20-1 among them.

Antigens for these TCRs are unknown. Unique molecular identifiers were built into the TCR beta cDNA libraries. TCRdb re-analysed the PCR reads in MiXCR, keeping a single row per CDR3 protein. The table lists roughly 670,000 distinct CDR3 sequences, 55% to 70% of them singletons. Source material: blood. The receptors stem from a girl aged 2-10 years with multiple sclerosis.

V gene TRBV18 combines with J gene TRBJ2-7, with 9 positions matching TRBD2. Germline loops: CDR1 KGHSH, CDR2 LQKENI. Trimming at V came to 1 base and at J to 6 bases, leaving 13 bases not matched to a gene. There are 17 residues in the CDR3. CDR3 DNA: TGTGCCAGCTCACCACGGGGACTAGCCCGAAGCGCAACCGAGCAGTACTTC. Residues: CASSPRGLARSATEQYF.

The V and J genes are TRBV4-1 and TRBJ1-1, with unresolved D. Trimming stripped 0 bases from V and 5 bases from J, with 13 bases between. The germline V gene has CDR1 MGHRA and CDR2 YSYEKL. The CDR3 is 15 residues long. The CDR3 is CASSQEGWGWTEAFF. CDR3 in DNA: TGCGCCAGCAGCCAAGAAGGTTGGGGATGGACTGAAGCTTTCTTT.

CDR3 nucleotides: TGCAGCGTTGGACAGGGGCCACCCCGGGGCTACACCTTC. Residues: CSVGQGPPRGYTF. The V gene is TRBV29-1, the J gene TRBJ1-2; 8 bases match TRBD1. The CDR3 sequence is 13 residues long. V shed 4 bases and J 8 bases; nucleotides not matched to a gene: 9. CDR1 is SQVTM, CDR2 ANQGSEA, per germline.

The rearrangement uses TRBV12-3 or TRBV12-4 and TRBJ2-4; possibly TRBD1 or TRBD2 for D (5 bases each). The J call may be mistaken, given a closer DNA end match to TRBJ2-7. The CDR3 is 14 amino acids. CDR3 sequence: CASSLLGVSYEQYF. The CDR3 DNA reads as TGTGCCAGCAGTTTATTGGGGGTCTCCTACGAGCAGTACTTC.

The V gene is TRBV6-5, the J gene TRBJ2-2, with TRBD2 matching 9 bases. Trimming took 4 bases from V and 8 from J; bases not matched to a gene: 2. The CDR3 extends over 13 amino acids. Germline-derived CDR1 and CDR2 are MNHEY and SVGAGI. The CDR3 region is CASSWGLAGELFF. The DNA of the CDR3 is TGTGCCAGCAGTTGGGGACTAGCAGGGGAGCTGTTTTTT.

The chain links TRBV7-6 to TRBJ2-3; a weak D match, TRBD1 (6 bases). The CDR3 covers 19 residues. V lost 5 bases, J lost 0 bases, and 24 bases lay in between. Germline V gene sequence: CDR1 SGHVS, CDR2 FNYEAQ. The CDR3 spells CASSDPPTGRTESTDTQYF. CDR3 nucleotides: TGTGCCAGCAGCGACCCACCAACCGGCAGGACAGAGAGCACAGATACGCAGTATTTT.

V usage is TRBV18 and J usage is TRBJ1-5; 7 nucleotides agree with TRBD1. The CDR3 has 15 amino acids. The germline V gene has CDR1 KGHSH and CDR2 LQKENI. With V trimmed by 9 bases and J by 4 bases, 12 bases remained unmatched. The CDR3 DNA follows: TGTGCCAGTCAACTAGACAGGGAAGGGAATCAGCCCCAGCATTTT. Amino acids: CASQLDREGNQPQHF.

This CDR3 reads CASSPTGGAAYNEQFF. The CDR3 DNA sequence: TGCGCCAGCAGCCCCACGGGGGGGGCGGCCTACAATGAGCAGTTCTTC. V usage is TRBV4-3 and J usage is TRBJ2-1; 8 bases line up with TRBD2. The germline gives CDR1 LGHNA, CDR2 YSLEER. V shed 4 bases and J 2 bases; nucleotides not matched to a gene: 7. This CDR3 is 16 amino acids long.

This chain links TRBV10-3 with TRBJ2-1; D ambiguous. From germline, CDR1 is ENHRY and CDR2 SYGVKD. There are 14 residues in the CDR3. Trimming stripped 3 bases from V and 1 base from J, with 7 bases between. CDR3 coding DNA: TGTGCCATCAGTGAAGGCAGTTCCTACAATGAGCAGTTCTTC. The encoded protein is CAISEGSSYNEQFF.

The J gene is TRBJ1-2, the V gene TRBV20-1; possible D gene TRBD1, 5 bases. The ends were cut back, 3 bases at V and 2 bases at J, with 10 bases in the middle. Germline V gives CDR1 DFQATT, CDR2 SNEGSKA (reference sequence). The CDR3 covers 13 residues. Written as DNA, the CDR3 is TGCAGTGCTAGTTCGGGGACCAACTATGGCTACACCTTC. Protein product: CSASSGTNYGYTF.

CDR3 sequence: CASSTVNEQFF. Written as DNA, the CDR3 is TGTGCCAGCAGCACGGTCAATGAGCAGTTCTTC. This chain joins TRBV5-6 and TRBJ2-1; no reliable D call. The germline gives CDR1 SGHDT, CDR2 YYEEEE. The CDR3 spans 11 residues. V was clipped by 4 bases and J by 6 bases, with 5 bases between them.

The chain is built from TRBV6-5 and TRBJ1-5; TRBD1 is a possible D gene (5 bases). Deletions cut 6 bases from V and 0 bases from J, with 12 bases between. This CDR3 has 15 amino acids. Per the germline V gene, CDR1 is MNHEY and CDR2 is SVGAGI. CDR3: CASRETVNSNQPQHF. The CDR3 coding sequence is TGTGCCAGCAGAGAGACAGTGAATAGCAATCAGCCCCAGCATTTT.

The chain uses TRBV27 and TRBJ2-5; a weak D match, TRBD1 (5 bases). V was shortened by 4 bases and J by 4 bases, with 13 bases between the two germline ends. Germline loops: CDR1 MNHEY, CDR2 SMNVEV (reference sequence). This CDR3 is built from 14 residues. The CDR3 nucleotides are TGTGCCAGCAGTTCCTTAGACACAGGAGAGACCCAGTACTTC. Encoded protein: CASSSLDTGETQYF.

The rearrangement joins TRBV28 to TRBJ1-4; the match to TRBD1 covers 7 bases. The ends lost 5 bases at V and 3 bases at J; junction bases unmatched: 6. CDR3 length: 15 residues. Germline V gene lookup returns CDR1 MDHEN and CDR2 SYDVKM. The CDR3 protein is CASSAYRGPNEKLFF. CDR3 sequence (DNA): TGTGCCAGCAGTGCCTACAGGGGCCCTAATGAAAAACTGTTTTTT.

This clonotype was detected a few times. The V and J genes are TRBV29-1 and TRBJ2-7; D unresolved. V was cut by 4 bases and J by 0 bases, with 7 bases left in between. CDR1 is SQVTM and CDR2 is ANQGSEA in the germline V gene. The CDR3 extends over 12 amino acids. CDR3 sequence reads: CSVGLSSYEQYF. In DNA, the CDR3 is TGCAGCGTTGGTCTAAGCTCCTACGAGCAGTACTTC.

The chain has TRBV7-9 and TRBJ2-1; 7 bases agree with TRBD2. V trimming: 4 bases; J trimming: 0 bases; junction bases outside the gene matches: 6. The CDR3 has 16 residues. Germline V gene lookup returns CDR1 SEHNR and CDR2 FQNEAQ (reference sequence). CDR3 residues: CASSSREVSSYNEQFF. CDR3 in DNA: TGTGCCAGCAGCTCCCGGGAGGTTAGCTCCTACAATGAGCAGTTCTTC.

The chain joins TRBV2 to TRBJ2-7; D is ambiguous. V was shortened by 4 bases and J by 4 bases, with 8 bases between the two germline ends. The germline V gene has CDR1 SNHLY and CDR2 FYNNEI. CDR3 length: 12 amino acids. The chain's CDR3 is CASSAVGYEQYF. The DNA of the CDR3 is TGTGCCAGCAGTGCGGTGGGGTACGAGCAGTACTTC.

V gene TRBV7-2 combines with J gene TRBJ2-3; D remains unclear. The CDR3 runs to 14 residues. The germline V and J ends were trimmed by 7 bases and 3 bases, with 14 bases remaining between them. Germline V gene sequence: CDR1 SGHTA, CDR2 FQGNSA. CDR3 sequence (DNA): TGTGCCAGCAAGAGACGGGTAGAGACAGATACGCAGTATTTT. Translating gives CASKRRVETDTQYF.

This clonotype was counted only a few times. The rearrangement links TRBV29-1 to TRBJ1-1; perhaps TRBD1 as D (5 bases). CDR1 and CDR2 from the germline V gene are SQVTM and ANQGSEA. The CDR3 contains 14 residues. V was clipped by 2 bases and J by 3 bases, with 13 bases between them. CDR3 DNA: TGCAGCGTTGAATCCGGGCAAGGGGACACTGAAGCTTTCTTT. This sequence encodes CSVESGQGDTEAFF.

This chain connects TRBV20-1 to TRBJ2-1, with TRBD2 matching over 9 bases. The CDR3 has 14 residues. V lost 0 bases, J lost 4 bases, and 1 base stayed unmatched. Germline loops: CDR1 DFQATT, CDR2 SNEGSKA (reference sequence). The CDR3 reads CSARELAGYNEQFF. The CDR3 nucleotides are TGCAGTGCTAGAGAACTAGCGGGTTACAATGAGCAGTTCTTC.

The chain combines TRBV3-1 with TRBJ2-4; perhaps TRBD1 as D (5 bases). Deletions cut 4 bases from V and 0 bases from J, with 10 bases between. The CDR3 spans 15 residues. Germline loops: CDR1 LGHDT, CDR2 YNNKEL (reference sequence). The CDR3 loop reads CASSPGHIAKNIQYF. The CDR3 nucleotides are TGTGCCAGCAGCCCAGGACACATAGCCAAAAACATTCAGTACTTC.

In DNA form, the CDR3 reads TGTGCCAGCGAAGAAGGTGACACATCTTTACTAACAGAGACCCAGTACTTC. Residues: CASEEGDTSLLTETQYF. The V and J genes are TRBV5-5 and TRBJ2-5; D is ambiguous. The V gene's germline CDR1 is SGHKS and CDR2 YYEKEE (reference sequence). Trimming shortened V by 7 bases and J by 4 bases, and 26 bases separated the two germline ends. This CDR3 has 17 amino acids.

This chain's CDR3 is CASSWSGEGETQYF. DNA of the CDR3: TGTGCCAGCAGTTGGTCAGGGGAAGGAGAGACCCAGTACTTC. This chain uses TRBV6-5 with TRBJ2-7, with D maybe TRBD1 (6 bases). The end of the DNA fits TRBJ2-5 better, so the J call may be wrong. Germline V lookup: CDR1 MNHEY, CDR2 SVGAGI. The length of the CDR3 is 14 residues.

The table lists this clonotype with a few counts. V gene TRBV13 combines with J gene TRBJ2-1; D may correspond to TRBD1 or TRBD2 (5 bases each). CDR1 is PRHDT, CDR2 FYEKMQ, per germline (reference sequence). V was cut by 7 bases and J by 4 bases, with 17 bases left in between. The CDR3 loop spans 15 amino acids. The CDR3 reads CASTMGTNFYNEQFF. The CDR3 DNA follows: TGTGCCAGCACAATGGGGACCAACTTTTACAATGAGCAGTTCTTC.

This clonotype was detected only a few times. This chain joins TRBV7-2 and TRBJ2-3; 14 bases are a match to TRBD2. Looked up from germline, CDR1 is SGHTA and CDR2 is FQGNSA. The V and J ends lost 5 bases and 4 bases, in that order; junction bases with no gene match: 11. The CDR3 has 18 amino acids. The CDR3 loop is CASSAQGTSGGLSDTQYF. The CDR3 nucleotides are TGTGCCAGCAGCGCCCAGGGGACTAGCGGGGGTTTATCAGATACGCAGTATTTT.

The chain couples TRBV5-5 to TRBJ1-1; a weak D match, TRBD1 (6 bases). The CDR3 runs to 15 residues. The V end lost 1 base, the J end lost 4 bases, and 14 bases lay between the germline ends. Germline CDR1 and CDR2: SGHKS and YYEKEE (reference sequence). The DNA for the CDR3 is TGTGCCAGCAGCTTGATAAGGGGGGTAGGCACTGAAGCTTTCTTT. This translates into CASSLIRGVGTEAFF.

This sequence joins TRBV5-6 and TRBJ2-1, with D perhaps TRBD1 or TRBD2 (6 bases each). This CDR3 is 15 amino acids long. Germline V gene sequence: CDR1 SGHDT, CDR2 YYEEEE. V lost 0 bases, J lost 3 bases, and 10 bases lay in between. Written as DNA, the CDR3 is TGTGCCAGCAGCTTGGAGGGGGGTTTCTACAATGAGCAGTTCTTC. It is translated as CASSLEGGFYNEQFF.

V gene TRBV20-1 combines with J gene TRBJ2-1; either TRBD1 or TRBD2 may fit D (5 bases each). The V end was cut by 2 bases, the J end by 7 bases, with 24 bases between. The CDR3 extends over 17 amino acids. Looked up from germline, CDR1 is DFQATT and CDR2 is SNEGSKA (reference sequence). The DNA for the CDR3 is TGCAGTGCTAGAATAAGCGGAAAAACGGGCTCAGGGAATGAGCAGTTCTTC. It is translated as CSARISGKTGSGNEQFF.

The chain combines TRBV20-1 with TRBJ2-7; 9 nucleotides match TRBD2. The tail of the sequence fits TRBJ2-5 better, so the J call may be wrong. Germline loops: CDR1 DFQATT, CDR2 SNEGSKA (reference sequence). This CDR3 comprises 14 residues. Here the CDR3 DNA reads TGCAGTGCGCCGGGAGCGGGAGGAAAAGAGACCCAGTACTTC. Protein sequence: CSAPGAGGKETQYF.

This clonotype was counted between two and nine times. The chain uses TRBV10-3 and TRBJ1-2; 10 positions agree with TRBD1. This CDR3 has 16 amino acids. The V and J ends lost 0 bases and 4 bases, in that order; junction bases with no gene match: 5. Germline V gene lookup returns CDR1 ENHRY and CDR2 SYGVKD. The CDR3 DNA reads TGTGCCATCAGTGAGTCGACGAGGACAGGGGGCTATGGCTACACCTTC. It encodes CAISESTRTGGYGYTF.

The chain has TRBV4-1 and TRBJ1-2; unclear D gene. V was pared by 0 bases and J by 5 bases, with 13 bases between. Germline V gene lookup returns CDR1 MGHRA and CDR2 YSYEKL. The CDR3 extends over 15 amino acids. CDR3 in amino acids: CASSQERRNQYGYTF. CDR3 coding DNA: TGCGCCAGCAGCCAAGAAAGGCGGAATCAATATGGCTACACCTTC.

This chain links TRBV5-1 with TRBJ2-1, with 12 nucleotides matching TRBD2. The CDR3 is 14 amino acids. V trimming: 3 bases; J trimming: 6 bases; junction bases outside the gene matches: 1. Germline CDR1 reads SGHRS; CDR2 reads YFSETQ. CDR3 protein: CASSWGLAGNEQFF. CDR3 DNA: TGCGCCAGCAGCTGGGGACTAGCGGGCAATGAGCAGTTCTTC.